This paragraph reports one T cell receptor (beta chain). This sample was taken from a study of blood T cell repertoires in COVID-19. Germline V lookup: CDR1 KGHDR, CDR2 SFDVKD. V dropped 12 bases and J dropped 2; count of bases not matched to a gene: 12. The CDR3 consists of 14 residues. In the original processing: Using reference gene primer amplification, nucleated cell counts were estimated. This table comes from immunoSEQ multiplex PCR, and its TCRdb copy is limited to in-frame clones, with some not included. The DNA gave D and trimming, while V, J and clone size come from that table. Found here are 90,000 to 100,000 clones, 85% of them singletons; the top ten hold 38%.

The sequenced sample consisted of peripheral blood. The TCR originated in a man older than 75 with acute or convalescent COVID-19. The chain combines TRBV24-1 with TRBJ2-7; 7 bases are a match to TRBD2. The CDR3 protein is CASAGDGQPYEQYF. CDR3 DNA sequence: TGTGCCTCGGCGGGGGACGGTCAACCCTACGAGCAGTACTTC.